The 10 T cell receptor beta chains presented below share a single source sample, sequenced in a study of blood T cells in healthy people across ages. A second PCR, run for about 7 to 11 cycles, used a sample-barcoded 5' primer plus a J-beta primer mix. MiXCR, run by TCRdb on the 5' RACE reads, gives a single entry per CDR3 protein. The sample holds about 400,000 distinct CDR3 sequences; roughly half are singletons and the top ten take under 60%. Sequencing was carried out using blood. These receptors were obtained from a man in his 60s in good health.

The rearrangement links TRBV3-1 to TRBJ2-5; D ambiguous. This CDR3 comprises 17 residues. Trimming removed 0 bases from V and 5 bases from J, with 19 bases in between. The germline gives CDR1 LGHDT, CDR2 YNNKEL (reference sequence). CDR3 nucleotide sequence: TGTGCCAGCAGCCAAGATGGTCCCCCAATGAAAGCGGAGACCCAGTACTTC. This encodes CASSQDGPPMKAETQYF.

CDR3 sequence reads: CASSLPGADYNEQFF. Written as DNA, the CDR3 is TGTGCCAGCAGTCTTCCAGGGGCGGACTACAATGAGCAGTTCTTC. The V gene is TRBV25-1, the J gene TRBJ2-1, with TRBD1 as a possible D gene (6 bases). CDR1 is MGHDK, CDR2 SYGVNS, per germline. V lost 5 bases to trimming and J lost 3 bases, with 14 bases between them. CDR3 length equals 15 residues.

This sequence joins TRBV18 and TRBJ2-1; weak D call: TRBD2 (5 bases). The CDR3 length is 14 residues. Germline V gene lookup returns CDR1 KGHSH and CDR2 LQKENI. The germline V and J ends were trimmed by 3 bases and 8 bases, with 14 bases remaining between them. DNA for the CDR3: TGTGCCAGCTCACCTGACGGACTTTCTCATGAGCAGTTCTTC. It specifies CASSPDGLSHEQFF.

This clonotype was seen at least ten times. The V and J genes are TRBV6-5 and TRBJ1-2; weak D call: TRBD1 (6 bases). The V end lost 6 bases, the J end lost 8 bases, and 16 bases lay between the germline ends. The CDR3 is made up of 13 amino acids. The germline gives CDR1 MNHEY, CDR2 SVGAGI. CDR3: CASSIGQTRGYTF. CDR3 in DNA: TGTGCCAGCAGCATAGGACAGACCAGAGGCTACACCTTC.

The V gene is TRBV27, the J gene TRBJ2-7; 10 bases fit TRBD1. The CDR3 extends over 13 amino acids. The V segment lost 7 bases and the J segment 4 bases; nucleotides outside the gene matches: 4. Germline V CDR1 and CDR2: MNHEY, SMNVEV (reference sequence). CDR3 nucleotides: TGTGCCAGCACGGGACAGGGGACGTACGAGCAGTACTTC. This sequence encodes CASTGQGTYEQYF.

The chain links TRBV20-1 to TRBJ2-1; 14 bases fit TRBD2. The CDR3 totals 15 residues. V lost 4 bases to trimming and J lost 7 bases; unmatched junction nucleotides: 6. Germline CDR1 is DFQATT and CDR2 is SNEGSKA (reference sequence). The CDR3 sequence: CSATTGLAGANEQFF. CDR3 coding DNA: TGCAGTGCTACGACGGGACTAGCGGGAGCAAATGAGCAGTTCTTC.

The genes are TRBV29-1 and TRBJ2-1; unclear D gene. The V end lost 6 bases, the J end lost 4 bases, and 10 bases lay between the germline ends. The germline CDR1 and CDR2 sequences are SQVTM and ANQGSEA. The length of the CDR3 is 12 residues. CDR3 nucleotide sequence: TGCAGCGTCCGGGCCGGTTACAATGAGCAGTTCTTC. Its protein is CSVRAGYNEQFF.

V and J are TRBV28 and TRBJ2-1, with 9 bases that match TRBD2. The CDR3 runs to 19 residues. Germline CDR1 is MDHEN and CDR2 is SYDVKM. V shed 3 bases and J 4 bases; nucleotides not matched to a gene: 16. Here the CDR3 DNA reads TGTGCCAGCAGTTTGAGCCCTTGGGCTAGCGGGAATATATACAATGAGCAGTTCTTC. Translating it yields CASSLSPWASGNIYNEQFF.

The V gene is TRBV12-3 or TRBV12-4, the J gene TRBJ1-1; unclear D gene. V lost 7 bases, J lost 3 bases, and 6 bases lay in between. This CDR3 spans 11 amino acids. CDR3 DNA: TGTGCCAGCACCGATTACACTGAAGCTTTCTTT. This sequence encodes CASTDYTEAFF.

This chain links TRBV20-1 with TRBJ1-1; D is ambiguous. V dropped 2 bases and J dropped 4 bases, with 8 bases sitting between them. The CDR3 sequence is 12 residues long. The germline CDR1 and CDR2 sequences are DFQATT and SNEGSKA (reference sequence). The chain's CDR3 is CSARRRVTEAFF. The DNA for the CDR3 is TGCAGTGCTAGACGCCGAGTCACTGAAGCTTTCTTT.